Reported below is one TCR beta chain. The data were taken from a study of identical twins. Via MiXCR, TCRdb re-called the 5' RACE reads, giving one row per CDR3 protein. The sample yields around 250,000 distinct CDR3 sequences, under 8.5% seen once. This CDR3 spans 14 amino acids. Unmatched junction bases numbered 4, after V lost 1 base and J lost 5 bases. Germline CDR1 and CDR2: SGHTA and FQGNSA. This sample also appeared in a second study, on T cells expressing NK-cell markers.

This clonotype originated in a young woman in good health. The chain joins TRBV7-2 to TRBJ1-2; 7 bases line up with TRBD1. What was sequenced was CD8+ T cells sorted from blood. The CDR3 coding sequence is TGTGCCAGCAGCTTAGGCGGGACAGATTATGGCTACACCTTC. Translated: CASSLGGTDYGYTF.